What follows are 24 T cell receptor beta chains derived from one specimen sequenced in a study of blood T cell repertoires in COVID-19. Here immunoSEQ multiplex PCR was the method, and the copy in TCRdb shows in-frame clones only, minus some. The table shows more than 95,000 clones, with approximately 81% occurring only once. Sequencing input: peripheral blood. The receptors originated from a woman aged 50 to 60 with acute or convalescent COVID-19.

This chain links TRBV14 with TRBJ2-1; D ambiguous. V shed 3 bases and J shed 4 bases, with 7 bases lying between them. Germline V CDR1 and CDR2: SGHDN, FVKESK. The CDR3 runs to 13 residues. The chain's CDR3 is CASSQRTYNEQFF. Written as DNA, the CDR3 is TGTGCCAGCAGCCAGAGAACGTACAATGAGCAGTTCTTC.

V and J are TRBV6-1 and TRBJ1-5, with a weak D call TRBD1 (6 bases). CDR3 length equals 15 residues. The germline V and J ends were trimmed by 6 bases and 0 bases, with 12 bases remaining between them. Germline CDR1 reads MNHNS; CDR2 reads SASEGT. CDR3 loop: CASRGQVYSNQPQHF. The CDR3, as DNA: TGTGCCAGCAGGGGACAAGTTTATAGCAATCAGCCCCAGCATTTT.

The gene calls are TRBV27 and TRBJ1-6, with D maybe TRBD1 (5 bases). Germline-derived CDR1 and CDR2 are MNHEY and SMNVEV (reference sequence). CDR3 length equals 13 residues. The V end was cut by 11 bases, the J end by 9 bases, with 17 bases between. The CDR3 is CAGARYQGSPLHF. CDR3 nucleotide sequence: TGTGCCGGGGCCCGGTACCAGGGTTCACCCCTCCACTTT.

The genes are TRBV12-2 and TRBJ2-7; TRBD1, the table's D call, lacks a check against the DNA. TRBV12-2 is a recognized pseudogene. This CDR3 region has 15 residues. In DNA, the CDR3 is TGTGCAAGTCGCTTAGCCGGGACAGGGGGCTACGAGCAGTACTTC. It translates to CASRLAGTGGYEQYF.

The chain employs TRBV7-3 and TRBJ2-3; TRBD1 might be the D (7 bases). In germline, CDR1 is SGHTA, CDR2 FQGTGA. V lost 2 bases, J lost 6 bases, and 12 bases lay in between. The CDR3 sequence is 14 residues long. For the CDR3, the DNA is TGTGCCAGCAGCTTATCAGGGGGGTTGGATACGCAGTATTTT. It is translated as CASSLSGGLDTQYF.

The rearrangement uses TRBV5-4 and TRBJ1-2; TRBD1 might be the D (6 bases). V was trimmed by 2 bases and J by 1 base, leaving 21 bases between them. Germline CDR1 is SGHNT and CDR2 is YYREEE (reference sequence). The length of the CDR3 is 18 residues. The CDR3 here is CASSLGGGNTAVNYGYTF. The CDR3 nucleotides are TGTGCCAGCAGCTTAGGGGGGGGGAACACAGCCGTTAACTATGGCTACACCTTC. Full variable domain (remainder filled in from reference TRBV5-4 and TRBJ1-2): ETGVTQSPTHLIKTRGQQVTLRCSSQSGHNTVSWYQQALGQGPQFIFQYYREEENGRGNFPPRFSGLQFPNYSSELNVNALELDDSALYLCASSLGGGNTAVNYGYTFGSGTRLTVV.

This chain connects TRBV7-2 to TRBJ1-2; weak D call: TRBD1 (6 bases). The CDR3 loop spans 12 amino acids. The V gene's germline CDR1 is SGHTA and CDR2 FQGNSA. Trimming took off 6 bases at V and 7 bases at J, with 12 bases between the two ends. CDR3 loop: CASSSNRVGYTF. CDR3 coding DNA: TGTGCCAGCAGTTCGAACAGGGTTGGCTACACCTTC.

The chain combines TRBV7-9 with TRBJ2-2; TRBD1 agrees at 9 bases. Trimming removed 1 base from V and 3 bases from J; junction bases left unmatched: 3. The CDR3 runs 16 residues. The germline gives CDR1 SEHNR, CDR2 FQNEAQ (reference sequence). CDR3 amino acids: CASSLDRGLYTGELFF. The CDR3 nucleotides are TGTGCCAGCAGCTTAGACAGGGGGCTTTACACCGGGGAGCTGTTTTTT.

The rearrangement uses TRBV28 and TRBJ2-1; 13 bases map to TRBD2. The CDR3 contains 19 residues. The junction had 20 bases not matched to a gene; V was cut back by 7 bases and J by 8 bases. From germline, CDR1 is MDHEN and CDR2 SYDVKM. The CDR3 protein is CASKWGGAGTSGKYHEQFF. CDR3 DNA sequence: TGTGCCAGCAAATGGGGAGGGGCCGGGACTAGCGGGAAATATCATGAGCAGTTCTTC.

The chain combines TRBV2 with TRBJ1-5; D is uncertain. With 5 bases removed from V and 2 bases from J, the gap between germline ends came to 10 bases. In germline, CDR1 is SNHLY, CDR2 FYNNEI. This CDR3 has 14 residues. In nucleotides, the CDR3 is TGTGCCAGCAGTATAATCGGGGGCAATCAGCCCCAGCATTTT. Translating it yields CASSIIGGNQPQHF.

J is TRBJ1-3 and V is TRBV29-1; perhaps TRBD1 as D (5 bases). Trimming pared 7 bases from V and 0 bases from J, leaving 16 bases between. This CDR3 contains 15 residues. Germline V CDR1 and CDR2: SQVTM, ANQGSEA. DNA for the CDR3: TGCAGCGGGGTCCGGGGGTCCTCCTCTGGAAACACCATATATTTT. Amino acids: CSGVRGSSSGNTIYF.

The rearrangement uses TRBV19 and TRBJ2-1, with TRBD2 identical over 14 bases. The CDR3 extends over 16 amino acids. Germline CDR1 and CDR2: LNHDA and SQIVND (reference sequence). The junction had 13 bases not matched to a gene; V was cut back by 8 bases and J by 10 bases. This CDR3 reads CASGTSGSRWYSEQFF. For the CDR3, the DNA is TGTGCCAGTGGGACTAGCGGGAGCAGGTGGTACAGCGAGCAGTTCTTC.

The chain carries TRBV9 and TRBJ1-2; 8 bases agree with TRBD1. This CDR3 has 14 residues. Germline V gene data show CDR1 as SGDLS and CDR2 as YYNGEE. The junction had 11 bases not matched to a gene; V was cut back by 6 bases and J by 7 bases. CDR3 in amino acids: CASTTSGGSSGYTF. The DNA of the CDR3 is TGTGCCAGCACCACCTCAGGGGGCTCTAGTGGCTACACCTTC.

CDR3 sequence (DNA): TGCGCCAGCAGCTTGATGGGACTAGCGAGCTACAATGAGCAGTTCTTC. This sequence encodes CASSLMGLASYNEQFF. This chain connects TRBV5-1 to TRBJ2-1; TRBD2 agrees at 10 bases. Germline values: CDR1 SGHRS, CDR2 YFSETQ. V lost 1 base, J lost 3 bases, and 4 bases stayed unmatched. CDR3 length equals 16 residues.

This clone was detected only once. The chain couples TRBV3-1 (or the pseudogene TRBV3-2) to TRBJ1-3; D is undetermined. The germline CDR1 and CDR2 sequences are LGHDT and YNNKEL (reference sequence). The CDR3 has 19 residues. V shed 2 bases and J shed 0 bases, with 20 bases lying between them. The CDR3 DNA reads as TGTGCCAGCAGCCAACCCAAAGGTAGGTCCAGGCCCTCTGGAAACACCATATATTTT. It translates to CASSQPKGRSRPSGNTIYF.

This rearrangement joins TRBV5-1 to TRBJ2-3; no firm D call. CDR3 size: 15 residues. The germline V gene encodes CDR1 SGHRS and CDR2 YFSETQ. V lost 0 bases, J lost 0 bases, and 8 bases lay in between. The CDR3 region is CASSLVPQSTDTQYF. Written as DNA, the CDR3 is TGCGCCAGCAGCTTGGTTCCCCAAAGCACAGATACGCAGTATTTT.

The chain carries TRBV28 and TRBJ2-1, with a possible D match to TRBD2 (6 bases). The CDR3 runs to 12 residues. Trimming left V 6 bases short and J 9 bases short, with 12 bases between. The germline V gene has CDR1 MDHEN and CDR2 SYDVKM. In DNA form, the CDR3 reads TGTGCCAGCAGGAGACTAGTTGGTGAGCAGTTCTTC. This gives the protein CASRRLVGEQFF.

The chain joins TRBV28 to TRBJ1-2; 9 bases agree with TRBD1. V was pared by 5 bases and J by 7 bases, with 5 bases of the junction left unmatched. This CDR3 comprises 13 residues. Germline values: CDR1 MDHEN, CDR2 SYDVKM. The CDR3 DNA is TGTGCCAGCAGTCAGGGACAGGGCGTTGGCTACACCTTC. It yields the protein CASSQGQGVGYTF.

The chain couples TRBV24-1 to TRBJ2-5; 10 bases align to TRBD2. V lost 5 bases and J lost 2; bases outside the gene matches: 4. Per germline, CDR1 KGHDR and CDR2 SFDVKD. This CDR3 comprises 15 residues. The CDR3 is CATSANSGGQETQYF. The CDR3 bases are TGTGCCACCAGTGCGAATAGCGGGGGGCAAGAGACCCAGTACTTC.

Regarding this clone: The same CDR3 is also encoded by other DNA sequences in this sample. This chain connects TRBV5-4 to TRBJ1-1, with no clear D. Germline CDR1 is SGHNT and CDR2 is YYREEE (reference sequence). The ends were cut back, 1 base at V and 2 bases at J, with 12 bases in the middle. This CDR3 is 15 amino acids long. This CDR3 is CASSLLGRPNTEAFF. The CDR3 DNA sequence: TGTGCCAGCAGCTTGCTTGGGAGACCAAACACTGAAGCTTTCTTT.

The chain has TRBV6-6 and TRBJ1-5, with TRBD1 as a possible D gene (5 bases). CDR1 and CDR2 (germline): MNHNY, SVGAGI (reference sequence). Trimming stripped 6 bases from V and 2 bases from J, with 14 bases between. The CDR3 has 15 residues. The CDR3 DNA sequence: TGTGCCAGCAGCAGGGATGCGGGGCGCAATCAGCCCCAGCATTTT. Translation: CASSRDAGRNQPQHF.

The chain couples TRBV2 to TRBJ2-7; 9 nucleotides agree with TRBD2. CDR1 and CDR2 (germline): SNHLY, FYNNEI. V lost 8 bases, J lost 5 bases, and 7 bases stayed unmatched. The CDR3 spans 13 residues. Here the CDR3 reads CASAGTSFHEQYF. The CDR3, as DNA: TGTGCCAGCGCTGGGACTAGCTTCCACGAGCAGTACTTC.

The chain combines TRBV5-1 with TRBJ1-4, with 9 bases matching TRBD1. CDR3 length: 16 amino acids. V trimming: 1 base; J trimming: 6 bases; junction bases outside the gene matches: 7. Germline assignment: CDR1 SGHRS and CDR2 YFSETQ. CDR3: CASSLIPGQGDEKLFF. The DNA of the CDR3 is TGCGCCAGCAGCTTGATTCCGGGACAGGGCGATGAAAAACTGTTTTTT.

This clone was detected only once. This sequence joins TRBV11-2 and TRBJ2-7; no clear D. Per germline, CDR1 SGHAT and CDR2 FQNNGV. The length of the CDR3 is 15 residues. Trimming took 0 bases from V and 7 from J, leaving 16 bases between them. The CDR3 reads CASSLDSAFPREQYF. CDR3 DNA: TGTGCCAGCAGCTTAGATTCTGCTTTCCCGCGGGAGCAGTACTTC.